The 30 T cell receptor beta chains below all came from one sample that was sequenced in a study of blood T cell repertoires in COVID-19 (TCRdb year 2020). Library generation was performed with the immunoSEQ multiplex PCR assay. What TCRdb holds here is the immuneACCESS table cut down to in-frame rearrangements. Part of the clones is not present; checked against another copy, under half of the missing clones reflect an unresolved V gene, and the others are unexplained. This sample gives about 250,000 clones in total; around 80% of them show up just once. The leading ten clones occupy 5.5% of the sample. The source material was peripheral blood. All receptors come from a human donor in a cohort sampled during active COVID-19.

The sample holds a few counts of this clone. V and J are TRBV20-1 and TRBJ1-5; D is unclear. Germline V gene data show CDR1 as DFQATT and CDR2 as SNEGSKA (reference sequence). V was cut by 3 bases and J by 0 bases, with 9 bases left in between. The CDR3 is made up of 14 amino acids. In DNA form, the CDR3 reads TGCAGTGCTAGTGAGGGCTATAGCAATCAGCCCCAGCATTTT. Its translation is CSASEGYSNQPQHF.

DNA of the CDR3: TGTGCCAGCACCGCAGGGGCGAACACCGGGGAGCTGTTTTTT. It yields the protein CASTAGANTGELFF. The chain joins TRBV3-1 (or the pseudogene TRBV3-2) to TRBJ2-2; possible D gene TRBD1, 6 bases. CDR3 size: 14 residues. V gave up 7 bases and J gave up 0 bases, with 9 bases separating them. Germline assignment: CDR1 LGHDT and CDR2 YNNKEL (reference sequence).

With respect to this clone: The same CDR3 can be traced to other DNA sequences in this sample. The V gene is TRBV24-1, the J gene TRBJ2-3, with TRBD1 identical over 8 bases. The length of the CDR3 is 16 residues. After removal of 3 bases from V and 2 bases from J, the junction contained 6 bases not matched to a gene. In germline, CDR1 is KGHDR, CDR2 SFDVKD. The CDR3 coding sequence is TGTGCCACCAGTGATCCAGGACAGGGTCACACAGATACGCAGTATTTT. Translation gives CATSDPGQGHTDTQYF.

V usage is TRBV6-1 and J usage is TRBJ2-3; 7 bases are a match to TRBD2. Germline CDR1 is MNHNS and CDR2 is SASEGT. The J segment lost 3 bases and the V segment lost 1 base, leaving 10 bases of the junction unmatched. The CDR3 contains 17 residues. CDR3 DNA sequence: TGTGCCAGCAGTGAAGTACGGTGGGGGAGGGGTACAGATACGCAGTATTTT. It translates to CASSEVRWGRGTDTQYF.

In its sample, this clone was seen a few times. This CDR3 reads CASSLEGATEAFF. CDR3 nucleotide sequence: TGTGCCAGCAGTCTCGAGGGAGCCACTGAAGCTTTCTTT. The chain employs TRBV2 and TRBJ1-1; no firm D call. This CDR3 comprises 13 residues. Germline V gives CDR1 SNHLY, CDR2 FYNNEI. V was trimmed by 5 bases and J by 4 bases, leaving 11 bases between them.

This clone was counted between two and nine times. The chain uses TRBV5-4 and TRBJ2-2, with D perhaps TRBD1 (6 bases). Trimming stripped 4 bases from V and 2 bases from J, with 18 bases between. The CDR3 runs 17 residues. Germline-derived CDR1 and CDR2 are SGHNT and YYREEE (reference sequence). CDR3 in DNA: TGTGCCAGCAGCCCCCCTCCGACAGGAGAAAACACCGGGGAGCTGTTTTTT. Its protein is CASSPPPTGENTGELFF.

The V call is TRBV6-4, the J call TRBJ1-1; the D gene is possibly TRBD1 (6 bases). CDR3 length equals 14 residues. CDR1 MRHNA and CDR2 SNTAGT come from the germline V gene. With 6 bases removed from V and 5 bases from J, the gap between germline ends came to 16 bases. The CDR3 sequence is CASSAGGQSTEAFF. As DNA, the CDR3 is TGTGCCAGCAGCGCTGGAGGACAGTCAACTGAAGCTTTCTTT.

The rearrangement joins TRBV28 to TRBJ1-2, with unresolved D. This CDR3 contains 19 residues. Germline values: CDR1 MDHEN, CDR2 SYDVKM. The germline V and J ends were trimmed by 2 bases and 3 bases, with 25 bases remaining between them. CDR3 protein: CASSLKRVGELNWDYGYTF. CDR3 in DNA: TGTGCCAGCAGTTTAAAACGGGTCGGGGAGCTTAACTGGGACTATGGCTACACCTTC.

CDR3 sequence reads: CASSLAGTGGADTQYF. CDR3 DNA: TGTGCCAGCAGCTTAGCGGGTACAGGTGGGGCAGATACGCAGTATTTT. V and J are TRBV7-6 and TRBJ2-3; TRBD1 might be the D (5 bases). Germline CDR1 SGHVS, CDR2 FNYEAQ. The CDR3 is 16 amino acids. Trimming shortened V by 0 bases and J by 4 bases, and 14 bases separated the two germline ends.

The chain has TRBV29-1 and TRBJ2-7; TRBD1 matches at 10 bases. The J segment lost 0 bases and the V segment lost 7 bases, leaving 6 bases of the junction unmatched. This CDR3 contains 14 residues. Germline loops: CDR1 SQVTM, CDR2 ANQGSEA. CDR3 sequence reads: CSAEGTGVSYEQYF. In DNA form, the CDR3 reads TGCAGCGCCGAGGGGACAGGGGTCTCCTACGAGCAGTACTTC.

The rearrangement links TRBV6-1 to TRBJ1-4; D possibly corresponds to TRBD1 (6 bases). V gave up 0 bases and J gave up 4 bases, with 9 bases separating them. Per the germline V gene, CDR1 is MNHNS and CDR2 is SASEGT. The CDR3 totals 15 residues. The CDR3 is CASSEADRDNEKLFF. The CDR3 nucleotides are TGTGCCAGCAGTGAAGCGGACAGAGATAATGAAAAACTGTTTTTT.

The V and J genes are TRBV5-8 and TRBJ1-6; unclear D gene. V lost 4 bases and J 9 bases, leaving 14 bases between the germline ends. This CDR3 spans 14 amino acids. Looked up from germline, CDR1 is SGHTS and CDR2 is YDEGEE. The CDR3 spells CASSPAEGGSPLHF. The CDR3 DNA reads as TGTGCCAGCAGCCCCGCTGAGGGAGGTTCACCCCTCCACTTT.

In this sample, this clone turned up once. V and J are TRBV19 and TRBJ2-5; perhaps TRBD1 as D (6 bases). Germline V gene sequence: CDR1 LNHDA, CDR2 SQIVND (reference sequence). V was cut by 2 bases and J by 1 base, with 8 bases left in between. This CDR3 region has 14 residues. The CDR3 nucleotides are TGTGCCAGTAGTATAATGGGGGCCCAAGAGACCCAGTACTTC. This encodes CASSIMGAQETQYF.

The chain recombines TRBV5-1 with TRBJ1-4; 7 nucleotides match TRBD1. In germline, CDR1 is SGHRS, CDR2 YFSETQ. The CDR3 runs to 14 residues. Trimming removed 4 bases from V and 8 bases from J; junction bases left unmatched: 8. The CDR3 reads CASSPDRVREKLFF. The CDR3 nucleotides read TGCGCCAGCAGCCCCGACAGGGTACGGGAAAAACTGTTTTTT.

This clone was detected once. V is TRBV25-1 and J is TRBJ2-7; a possible D gene is TRBD2 (5 bases). This CDR3 has 14 amino acids. V was clipped by 6 bases and J by 1 base, with 13 bases between them. CDR1 is MGHDK, CDR2 SYGVNS, per germline. CDR3 region: CASSDGLPSYEQYF. CDR3 DNA sequence: TGTGCCAGCAGCGATGGACTCCCGTCCTACGAGCAGTACTTC.

The chain links TRBV18 to TRBJ1-1; D is unclear. Germline loops: CDR1 KGHSH, CDR2 LQKENI. The CDR3 contains 13 residues. Trimming stripped 2 bases from V and 6 bases from J, with 10 bases between. CDR3 residues: CASSPSGRSEAFF. The CDR3 nucleotides are TGTGCCAGCTCACCAAGTGGGCGATCTGAAGCTTTCTTT.

This sequence joins TRBV9 and TRBJ1-3; D gene uncertain. V was clipped by 3 bases and J by 1 base, with 14 bases between them. Germline V CDR1 and CDR2: SGDLS, YYNGEE. The CDR3 loop spans 16 amino acids. The CDR3 DNA reads TGTGCCAGCAGCGGAACCGAAGAGGAATCTGGAAACACCATATATTTT. This gives the protein CASSGTEEESGNTIYF.

The chain links TRBV2 to TRBJ1-1, with D perhaps matching TRBD1 (5 bases). The CDR3 totals 12 residues. The germline gives CDR1 SNHLY, CDR2 FYNNEI. Trimming shortened V by 5 bases and J by 5 bases, and 9 bases separated the two germline ends. The CDR3 reads CASSLQVTEAFF. The CDR3 bases are TGTGCCAGCAGTCTACAGGTAACTGAAGCTTTCTTT.

The rearrangement uses TRBV7-9 and TRBJ1-1; possibly TRBD1 for D (6 bases). CDR1 and CDR2 (germline): SEHNR, FQNEAQ (reference sequence). V lost 7 bases and J lost 5, with 17 bases in between. The CDR3 extends over 14 amino acids. CDR3 in amino acids: CASTGTTEVTEAFF. CDR3 in DNA: TGTGCCAGCACAGGGACAACCGAGGTTACTGAAGCTTTCTTT.

This clone was recorded once. The J gene is TRBJ2-7, the V gene TRBV19; D gene unclear. The V gene's germline CDR1 is LNHDA and CDR2 SQIVND (reference sequence). The V gene lost 4 bases and the J gene lost 3 bases, with 7 bases spanning the gap. The CDR3 totals 12 residues. CDR3 protein: CASSTQDYEQYF. In DNA form, the CDR3 reads TGTGCCAGTAGTACTCAGGACTACGAGCAGTACTTC.

The chain employs TRBV5-4 and TRBJ2-1; the match to TRBD2 covers 9 bases. The CDR3 extends over 14 amino acids. Germline CDR1 SGHNT, CDR2 YYREEE (reference sequence). V dropped 8 bases and J dropped 2; count of bases not matched to a gene: 5. This chain's CDR3 is CASKAGGTYNEQFF. For the CDR3, the DNA is TGTGCCAGTAAAGCGGGAGGTACCTACAATGAGCAGTTCTTC.

This clone was seen repeatedly, ten times or more. One end of the junction does not line up with germline, which may come from a read error. The chain has TRBV6-1 and TRBJ2-1; 8 bases are a match to TRBD2. CDR1 and CDR2 from the germline V gene are MNHNS and SASEGT. CDR3 length equals 14 residues. CDR3 sequence: CASSQAGVSNEQFF. The CDR3 DNA sequence: TGTGCCAGCAGTCAAGCGGGAGTAAGCAATGAGCAGTTCTTC.

The genes are TRBV3-1 (or the pseudogene TRBV3-2) and TRBJ2-3; 7 bases fit TRBD2. CDR1 is LGHDT and CDR2 is YNNKEL in the germline V gene (reference sequence). The trim removed 8 bases at V and 1 base at J, leaving 6 bases unmatched. This CDR3 spans 14 amino acids. CDR3 DNA: TGTGCCAGCTCCGCGGGGGAGGGCACAGATACGCAGTATTTT. Its translation is CASSAGEGTDTQYF.

This chain uses TRBV20-1 with TRBJ2-7; TRBD2 matches at 12 bases. CDR1 DFQATT and CDR2 SNEGSKA come from the germline V gene (reference sequence). J was trimmed by 3 bases and V by 3 bases; bases with no gene match: 12. The CDR3 is 17 amino acids. CDR3 nucleotide sequence: TGCAGTGCTAGTAGGCGACTAGCGGGAGTTTTGGGCTACGAGCAGTACTTC. Protein sequence: CSASRRLAGVLGYEQYF.

The chain recombines TRBV7-3 with TRBJ1-3; possible D gene TRBD1, 5 bases. Germline V gene sequence: CDR1 SGHTA, CDR2 FQGTGA. This CDR3 spans 13 amino acids. V lost 7 bases, J lost 3 bases, and 10 bases lay in between. CDR3 DNA sequence: TGTGCCAGCACCTCTCAGGGTGGAAACACCATATATTTT. Amino acid sequence: CASTSQGGNTIYF.

The rearrangement links TRBV18 to TRBJ1-2; 7 nucleotides match TRBD1. The V gene end was trimmed by 3 bases and the J gene end by 4 bases; junction bases not matched to a gene: 8. The V gene's germline CDR1 is KGHSH and CDR2 LQKENI. The CDR3 length is 15 residues. CDR3 nucleotide sequence: TGTGCCAGCTCACCGGCGGGACAGAACTCCTATGGCTACACCTTC. It yields the protein CASSPAGQNSYGYTF.

J is TRBJ1-2 and V is TRBV24-1; 7 nucleotides match TRBD1. This CDR3 is 16 amino acids long. The trim removed 4 bases at V and 4 bases at J, leaving 11 bases unmatched. Germline V gene lookup returns CDR1 KGHDR and CDR2 SFDVKD. The CDR3 sequence is CATSDSRQGEVYGYTF. Here the CDR3 DNA reads TGTGCCACCAGTGACAGTCGACAGGGCGAGGTCTATGGCTACACCTTC.

The chain has TRBV5-6 and TRBJ2-7, with TRBD1 matching 7 bases. CDR3 length: 15 amino acids. The V and J ends lost 4 bases and 3 bases, in that order; junction bases with no gene match: 10. In germline, CDR1 is SGHDT, CDR2 YYEEEE. The CDR3 region has the DNA TGTGCCAGCAGCGGCCCACAGGGGATGCGCTACGAGCAGTACTTC. Encoded protein: CASSGPQGMRYEQYF. Looking up the rest from reference TRBV5-6 and TRBJ2-7 gives the full variable domain: DAGVTQSPTHLIKTRGQQVTLRCSPKSGHDTVSWYQQALGQGPQFIFQYYEEEERQRGNFPDRFSGHQFPNYSSELNVNALLLGDSALYLCASSGPQGMRYEQYFGPGTRLTVT.

The genes are TRBV6-5 and TRBJ1-2, with D perhaps matching TRBD1 (6 bases). Trimming pared 8 bases from V and 0 bases from J, leaving 10 bases between. Germline values: CDR1 MNHEY, CDR2 SVGAGI. This CDR3 comprises 13 residues. The CDR3: CASSAGANYGYTF. CDR3 nucleotides: TGTGCCAGCTCGGCAGGGGCTAACTATGGCTACACCTTC.

The chain has TRBV10-3 and TRBJ2-5, with D possibly TRBD1 on 7 matching bases. The CDR3 is made up of 15 amino acids. The V and J ends lost 0 bases and 2 bases respectively, with 10 bases between them. Germline assignment: CDR1 ENHRY and CDR2 SYGVKD. The CDR3 DNA reads as TGTGCCATCAGTGAGTCGCGGGGACAGCAAGAGACCCAGTACTTC. This encodes CAISESRGQQETQYF.